Following are 12 T cell receptor beta chains from one sample sequenced in a study of T cell repertoires in cytomegalovirus infection (dated by TCRdb to between 2019 and 2020). The sequencer listed for this sample is Illumina HiSeq 1500. TCRdb trimmed public reads at Q25 via fastp, called clones via MiXCR and kept in-frame beta chains. Duplicate CDR3 protein sequences are folded into a single record with the most common DNA and genes. The sample table records a few hundred thousand distinct CDR3 sequences; approximately 13% of these occur just once. Together, the top ten hold about 8.7% of the sample. The specimen sequenced was PBMCs. The receptor source for this set is a human donor in good health (CMV status not recorded). Some clones in this sample may be carry-over from other donors' samples.

This clonotype was observed at least ten times. The chain joins TRBV2 to TRBJ2-5; 10 bases align to TRBD2. This CDR3 comprises 14 residues. In germline, CDR1 is SNHLY, CDR2 FYNNEI. J gave up 7 bases and V 6 bases, and 8 bases lay outside the gene matches. The CDR3 loop reads CASSGTSAQGTQYF. The CDR3 nucleotides are TGTGCCAGCAGCGGGACTAGCGCCCAGGGGACCCAGTACTTC.

At least ten counts were recorded for this clonotype. The chain couples TRBV7-6 to TRBJ2-1, with no clear D. Germline CDR1 and CDR2: SGHVS and FNYEAQ. Trimming shortened V by 7 bases and J by 5 bases, and 12 bases separated the two germline ends. This CDR3 spans 13 amino acids. CDR3 sequence (DNA): TGTGCCAGCATCCGGGCTGGAGACAATGAGCAGTTCTTC. Its translation is CASIRAGDNEQFF.

This clonotype came up many times. The chain is built from TRBV7-9 and TRBJ2-7, with TRBD1 identical over 7 bases. This CDR3 comprises 14 residues. V shed 4 bases, J shed 1 base, and the junction held 4 bases outside the gene matches. CDR1 and CDR2 (germline): SEHNR, FQNEAQ (reference sequence). DNA for the CDR3: TGTGCCAGCAGCTCCATGGGACAGTCCTACGAGCAGTACTTC. This gives the protein CASSSMGQSYEQYF.

This clonotype was counted only a few times. V and J are TRBV28 and TRBJ2-2, with D tentatively TRBD2 (5 bases). CDR3 length: 15 residues. Trimming took 5 bases from V and 4 from J, leaving 14 bases between them. Looked up from germline, CDR1 is MDHEN and CDR2 is SYDVKM. The CDR3 region is CASSTVGETTGELFF. CDR3 nucleotides: TGTGCCAGCAGTACCGTTGGGGAGACCACCGGGGAGCTGTTTTTT.

In its sample, this clonotype was seen many times. The V call is TRBV7-2, the J call TRBJ1-1; D is ambiguous. V was pared by 1 base and J by 2 bases, with 5 bases between. There are 13 residues in the CDR3. Germline-derived CDR1 and CDR2 are SGHTA and FQGNSA. DNA of the CDR3: TGTGCCAGCAGCTTAGGAGCAAACACTGAAGCTTTCTTT. This codes for CASSLGANTEAFF.

This clonotype was picked up a small number of times. This sequence joins TRBV14 and TRBJ2-1; D might be TRBD2 (5 bases). With 1 base removed from V and 7 bases from J, the gap between germline ends came to 20 bases. The CDR3 is 17 residues long. Germline V gives CDR1 SGHDN, CDR2 FVKESK. CDR3 in DNA: TGTGCCAGCAGCCAAGGATCTGTAGCTAAGAGGGAGAATGAGCAGTTCTTC. Translating gives CASSQGSVAKRENEQFF.

This clonotype came up many times. Here the CDR3 DNA reads TGTGCCAGCAGCCCCCTCCCGGACAGGGCCAGGTCACCCCTCCACTTT. This translates into CASSPLPDRARSPLHF. This chain links TRBV7-8 with TRBJ1-6, with 8 bases matching TRBD1. Trimming removed 5 bases from V and 10 bases from J; junction bases left unmatched: 13. Looked up from germline, CDR1 is SGHVS and CDR2 is FQNEAQ. The CDR3 sequence is 16 residues long.

This clonotype has ten or more counts. In DNA form, the CDR3 reads TGTGCCAGCAGCTTAGAGGGGGGACCTCGGACCTACGAGCAGTACTTC. Translation gives CASSLEGGPRTYEQYF. This rearrangement joins TRBV11-2 to TRBJ2-7; the D gene is possibly TRBD2 (6 bases). Looked up from germline, CDR1 is SGHAT and CDR2 is FQNNGV. This CDR3 contains 16 residues. Trimming took 0 bases from V and 2 from J, leaving 14 bases between them.

This clonotype was counted many times. CDR3 nucleotides: TGTGCCAGCAGCTCCCCAAGCGGAGGCGGGAGGGTCCAAGAGACCCAGTACTTC. It codes for CASSSPSGGGRVQETQYF. The V and J genes are TRBV7-9 and TRBJ2-5; 9 bases are a match to TRBD2. Unmatched junction bases numbered 13, after V lost 4 bases and J lost 1 base. This CDR3 has 18 amino acids. Germline assignment: CDR1 SEHNR and CDR2 FQNEAQ (reference sequence).

This rearrangement joins TRBV28 to TRBJ2-3, with 9 nucleotides matching TRBD2. CDR1 is MDHEN, CDR2 SYDVKM, per germline. The CDR3 extends over 16 amino acids. Losses at the gene ends were 5 bases for V and 0 bases for J; bases not matched to a gene: 6. The CDR3 region is CASSPRLAASTDTQYF. CDR3 sequence (DNA): TGTGCCAGCAGTCCCCGACTAGCGGCTAGCACAGATACGCAGTATTTT.

This chain joins TRBV6-5 and TRBJ2-3; 12 bases align to TRBD2. CDR3 length equals 15 residues. V gave up 5 bases and J gave up 4 bases; unmatched junction bases: 4. Germline V gives CDR1 MNHEY, CDR2 SVGAGI. The CDR3 reads CASSLLAGGSDTQYF. The CDR3 region has the DNA TGTGCCAGCAGTCTACTAGCGGGAGGCTCAGATACGCAGTATTTT.

The rearrangement links TRBV19 to TRBJ2-1, with D uncertain. Germline-derived CDR1 and CDR2 are LNHDA and SQIVND (reference sequence). V lost 3 bases and J 1 base, leaving 10 bases between the germline ends. This CDR3 has 15 residues. The CDR3 spells CASSIRTQSYNEQFF. In DNA form, the CDR3 reads TGTGCCAGTAGTATCCGGACCCAGTCCTACAATGAGCAGTTCTTC.